This TCR beta chain was recovered during a study of PD-1 blockade in classical Hodgkin lymphoma. General study findings and limits: Whoever responded completely had baseline diversity much like that seen in newly diagnosed patients.

Only in-frame clones appear in the TCRdb table, and some are missing; sequencing was by immunoSEQ multiplex PCR. The sample records approximately 65,000 clones, less than 95% being singletons. With respect to this clone: No antigen is known for it.

Time point in this sample: cycle 4 day 1 (C4D1), after less than seven weeks of nivolumab. All patients relapsed after autologous stem cell transplantation, and brentuximab vedotin exposure varied. The clonotype originates from a human donor with classical Hodgkin lymphoma. Sequenced here: peripheral blood mononuclear cells (PBMCs), sampled before the fourth cycle of nivolumab.

The CDR3 loop reads CASSLAGTEGGYTF. DNA of the CDR3: TGTGCCAGCAGCTTAGCAGGGACCGAGGGCGGCTACACCTTC. The chain links TRBV7-8 to TRBJ1-2, with a tentative D call TRBD1 (5 bases). The CDR3 consists of 14 residues. Germline loops: CDR1 SGHVS, CDR2 FQNEAQ. V lost 0 bases and J lost 8, with 13 bases in between.